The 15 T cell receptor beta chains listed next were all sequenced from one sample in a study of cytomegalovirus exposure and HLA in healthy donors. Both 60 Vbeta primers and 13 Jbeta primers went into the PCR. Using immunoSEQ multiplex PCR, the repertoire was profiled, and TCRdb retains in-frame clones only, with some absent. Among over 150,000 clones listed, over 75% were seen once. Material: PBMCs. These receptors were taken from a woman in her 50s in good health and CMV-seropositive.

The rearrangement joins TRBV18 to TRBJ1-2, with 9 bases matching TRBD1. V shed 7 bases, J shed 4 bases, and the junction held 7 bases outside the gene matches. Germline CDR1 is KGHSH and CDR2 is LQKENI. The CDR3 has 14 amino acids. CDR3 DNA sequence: TGTGCCAGCTGGGAAGGACAGGGGACCTATGGCTACACCTTC. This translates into CASWEGQGTYGYTF.

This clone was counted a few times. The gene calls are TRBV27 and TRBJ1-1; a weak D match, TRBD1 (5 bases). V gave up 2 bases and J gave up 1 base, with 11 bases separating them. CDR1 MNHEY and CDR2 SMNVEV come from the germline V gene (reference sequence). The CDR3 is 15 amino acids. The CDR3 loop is CASSLGQGWNTEAFF. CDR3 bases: TGTGCCAGCAGTTTAGGGCAGGGTTGGAACACTGAAGCTTTCTTT.

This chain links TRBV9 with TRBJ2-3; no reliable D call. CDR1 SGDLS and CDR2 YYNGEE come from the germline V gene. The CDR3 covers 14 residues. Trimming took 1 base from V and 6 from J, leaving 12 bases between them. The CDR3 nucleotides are TGTGCCAGCAGCGTACGGTCTCAACGGGATACGCAGTATTTT. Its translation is CASSVRSQRDTQYF. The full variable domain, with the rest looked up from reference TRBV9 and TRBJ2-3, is DSGVTQTPKHLITATGQRVTLRCSPRSGDLSVYWYQQSLDQGLQFLIQYYNGEERAKGNILERFSAQQFPDLHSELNLSSLELGDSALYFCASSVRSQRDTQYFGPGTRLTVL.

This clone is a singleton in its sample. CDR3 region: CASSLATTGGFQPQHF. DNA for the CDR3: TGTGCCAGCAGCTTGGCGACGACAGGGGGCTTTCAGCCCCAGCATTTT. The J gene is TRBJ1-5, the V gene TRBV7-8; TRBD1 aligns across 10 bases. CDR1 and CDR2 (germline): SGHVS, FQNEAQ. J gave up 6 bases and V 3 bases, and 8 bases lay outside the gene matches. This CDR3 is 16 amino acids long.

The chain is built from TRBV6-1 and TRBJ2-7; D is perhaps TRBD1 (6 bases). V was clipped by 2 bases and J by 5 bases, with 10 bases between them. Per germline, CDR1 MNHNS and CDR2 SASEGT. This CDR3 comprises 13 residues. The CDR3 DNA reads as TGTGCCAGCAGTGAACAGGGGACGCACGAGCAGTACTTC. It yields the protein CASSEQGTHEQYF.

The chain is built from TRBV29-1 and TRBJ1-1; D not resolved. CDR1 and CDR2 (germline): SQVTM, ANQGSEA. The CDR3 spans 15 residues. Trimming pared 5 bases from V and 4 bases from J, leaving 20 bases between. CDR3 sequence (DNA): TGCAGCGTTTCATCGACTCCGCCCCTGGGCACTGAAGCTTTCTTT. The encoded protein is CSVSSTPPLGTEAFF.

The DNA for the CDR3 is TGTGCCAGCAGCCCGTGGGAGAAGAACCACGAGCAGTACTTC. It yields the protein CASSPWEKNHEQYF. This rearrangement joins TRBV14 to TRBJ2-7; weak D call: TRBD2 (5 bases). Germline CDR1 is SGHDN and CDR2 is FVKESK. With 4 bases removed from V and 5 bases from J, the gap between germline ends came to 15 bases. This CDR3 is built from 14 residues.

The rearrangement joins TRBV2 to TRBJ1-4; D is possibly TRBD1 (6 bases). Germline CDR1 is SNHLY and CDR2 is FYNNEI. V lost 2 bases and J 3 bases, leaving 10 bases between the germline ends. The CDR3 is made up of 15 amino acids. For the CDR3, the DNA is TGTGCCAGCAGTGAATTGGGGGCGGCTAATGAAAAACTGTTTTTT. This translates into CASSELGAANEKLFF.

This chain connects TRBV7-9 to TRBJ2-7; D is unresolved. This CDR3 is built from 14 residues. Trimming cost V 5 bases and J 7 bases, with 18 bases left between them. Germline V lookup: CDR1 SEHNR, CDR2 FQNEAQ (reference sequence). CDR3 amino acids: CASSPLEVVGEQYF. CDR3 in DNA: TGTGCCAGCAGCCCACTCGAGGTGGTGGGTGAGCAGTACTTC.

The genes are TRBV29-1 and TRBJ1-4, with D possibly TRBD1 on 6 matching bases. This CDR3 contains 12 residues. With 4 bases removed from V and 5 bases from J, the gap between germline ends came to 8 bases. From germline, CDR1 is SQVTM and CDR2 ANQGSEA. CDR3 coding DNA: TGCAGCGTTGCAGGGGACAATGAAAAACTGTTTTTT. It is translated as CSVAGDNEKLFF.

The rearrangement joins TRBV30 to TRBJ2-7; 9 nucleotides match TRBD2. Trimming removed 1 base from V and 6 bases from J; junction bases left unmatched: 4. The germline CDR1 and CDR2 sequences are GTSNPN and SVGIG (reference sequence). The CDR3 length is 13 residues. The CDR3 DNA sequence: TGTGCCTGGAGTGCAGCGGGAGGCACCGAGCAGTACTTC. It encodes CAWSAAGGTEQYF.

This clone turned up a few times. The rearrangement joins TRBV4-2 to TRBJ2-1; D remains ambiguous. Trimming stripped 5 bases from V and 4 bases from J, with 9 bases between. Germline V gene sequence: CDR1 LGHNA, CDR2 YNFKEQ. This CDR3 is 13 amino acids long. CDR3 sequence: CASSWLLYNEQFF. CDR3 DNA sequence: TGTGCCAGCAGCTGGTTACTATACAATGAGCAGTTCTTC.

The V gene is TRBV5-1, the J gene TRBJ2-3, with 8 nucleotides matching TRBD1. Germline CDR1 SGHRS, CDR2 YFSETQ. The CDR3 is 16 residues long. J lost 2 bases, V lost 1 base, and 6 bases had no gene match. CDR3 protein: CASSLWTGIPTDTQYF. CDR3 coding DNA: TGCGCCAGCAGCTTGTGGACAGGGATACCCACAGATACGCAGTATTTT.

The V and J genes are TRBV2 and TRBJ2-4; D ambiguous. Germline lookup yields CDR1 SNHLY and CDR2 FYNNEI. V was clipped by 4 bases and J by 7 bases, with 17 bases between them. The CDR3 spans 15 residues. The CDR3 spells CASSGRRLPPNIQYF. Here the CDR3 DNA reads TGTGCCAGCAGTGGTCGGCGGCTGCCCCCGAACATTCAGTACTTC.

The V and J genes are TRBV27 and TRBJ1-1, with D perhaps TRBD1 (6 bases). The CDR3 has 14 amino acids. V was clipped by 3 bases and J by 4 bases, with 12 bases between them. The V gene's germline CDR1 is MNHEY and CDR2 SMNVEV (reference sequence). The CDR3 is CASSFSGVGTEAFF. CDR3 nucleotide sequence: TGTGCCAGCAGTTTTTCAGGGGTCGGCACTGAAGCTTTCTTT.